This T cell receptor beta chain emerged from a study of blood T cell repertoires in COVID-19. Profiled with immunoSEQ multiplex PCR; TCRdb holds only in-frame clones, not every one. This sample has some 42,000 clones; roughly 90% occur once, and the top ten carry 0.3% to 0.5%. A few counts support this clone. J lost 4 bases, V lost 4 bases, and 6 bases had no gene match. The CDR3 covers 14 residues. The sample was peripheral blood. The sequence was obtained from a human donor in a cohort sampled during active COVID-19. This chain links TRBV5-3 with TRBJ2-7; 9 bases line up with TRBD1. TRBV5-3 is designated an ORF whose function remains uncertain. The DNA of the CDR3 is TGTGCCAGAAGCCTAGGGACAGGGAGATACGAGCAGTACTTC. Amino acids: CARSLGTGRYEQYF.